The next 27 T cell receptor beta chains were all read from a single sample in a study of shared clonotypes between healthy human individuals. Produced via immunoSEQ multiplex PCR; TCRdb's table is partial and in-frame only. The data contain about 2.4 million clones, approximately 94% of them seen just once; the ten biggest clones take up 0.13% to 0.15%. Sequenced material: naive CD4+ T cells sorted from blood. Regarding subset: CD45RA+ positively selected. These TCRs come from a man between 18 and 29 years old in good health.

Remarks on this clone: The identical CDR3 is also encoded by other nucleotide sequences in the sample. The gene calls are TRBV19 and TRBJ1-4, with D unresolved. The germline V gene has CDR1 LNHDA and CDR2 SQIVND (reference sequence). V was cut by 3 bases and J by 8 bases, with 10 bases left in between. The CDR3 runs 13 residues. The CDR3 nucleotides are TGTGCCAGTAGTATCGCCCGTGGGGAAAAACTGTTTTTT. Translated: CASSIARGEKLFF.

There are a few counts of this clone. The chain uses TRBV6-5 and TRBJ1-6; TRBD1 might be the D (5 bases). The V gene lost 10 bases and the J gene lost 6 bases, with 19 bases spanning the gap. Germline assignment: CDR1 MNHEY and CDR2 SVGAGI. This CDR3 has 15 amino acids. The CDR3, as DNA: TGTGCCACCTCGGCTAGGCAGGGAAGTAATTCACCCCTCCACTTT. Translated: CATSARQGSNSPLHF.

This chain uses TRBV5-6 with TRBJ1-2; weak D call: TRBD1 (5 bases). The CDR3 runs 12 residues. Trimming removed 0 bases from V and 6 bases from J, with 6 bases in between. The V gene's germline CDR1 is SGHDT and CDR2 YYEEEE. The CDR3 region has the DNA TGTGCCAGCAGCTTGGGACAGAATGGCTACACCTTC. It specifies CASSLGQNGYTF.

This clone has only one observation. This sequence joins TRBV30 and TRBJ2-5; no reliable D call. Trimming cost V 4 bases and J 1 base, with 7 bases left between them. Germline CDR1 and CDR2: GTSNPN and SVGIG (reference sequence). The CDR3 is made up of 12 amino acids. This chain's CDR3 is CAWKGFQETQYF. CDR3 nucleotide sequence: TGTGCCTGGAAAGGGTTCCAAGAGACCCAGTACTTC.

The chain couples TRBV5-6 to TRBJ1-2; 10 positions agree with TRBD1. Germline V gene lookup returns CDR1 SGHDT and CDR2 YYEEEE. V lost 0 bases and J lost 8; bases outside the gene matches: 4. The CDR3 runs 14 residues. CDR3 nucleotides: TGTGCCAGCAGCTTGGGACAGGGGGCGCAAGGCTACACCTTC. The encoded protein is CASSLGQGAQGYTF. Together with reference TRBV5-6 and TRBJ1-2, the CDR3 gives the full variable domain: DAGVTQSPTHLIKTRGQQVTLRCSPKSGHDTVSWYQQALGQGPQFIFQYYEEEERQRGNFPDRFSGHQFPNYSSELNVNALLLGDSALYLCASSLGQGAQGYTFGSGTRLTVV.

The CDR3 here is CASSQERGLGYEQYF. CDR3 DNA: TGCGCCAGCAGCCAAGAGAGGGGGCTCGGCTACGAGCAGTACTTC. V usage is TRBV4-1 and J usage is TRBJ2-7; TRBD1 matches at 7 bases. Germline V CDR1 and CDR2: MGHRA, YSYEKL. V lost 0 bases and J lost 3; bases outside the gene matches: 5. This CDR3 is 15 amino acids long.

With respect to this clone: Other nucleotide sequences from this sample produce the same CDR3. This chain connects TRBV6-5 to TRBJ1-6; D may be TRBD1 (6 bases). V lost 4 bases and J 7 bases, leaving 8 bases between the germline ends. Germline-derived CDR1 and CDR2 are MNHEY and SVGAGI. The CDR3 extends over 13 amino acids. CDR3 amino acids: CASSSRGNSPLHF. CDR3 coding DNA: TGTGCCAGCAGTTCTAGGGGGAATTCACCCCTCCACTTT.

The chain combines TRBV7-8 with TRBJ2-1; tentatively, D is TRBD2 (6 bases). Germline V gene sequence: CDR1 SGHVS, CDR2 FQNEAQ. Trimming took 1 base from V and 0 from J, leaving 10 bases between them. The CDR3 loop spans 16 amino acids. The CDR3 nucleotides are TGTGCCAGCAGCTTAGTTGGGGGGAGCTCCTACAATGAGCAGTTCTTC. Translated, it gives CASSLVGGSSYNEQFF.

The rearrangement joins TRBV12-2 to TRBJ1-5; the D call of TRBD1 is as the table states it, not checked on the DNA. TRBV12-2 is reported as a pseudogene. There are 17 residues in the CDR3. The CDR3 here is CASRLETGDYSNQPQHF. Written as DNA, the CDR3 is TGTGCAAGTCGCTTAGAGACAGGGGACTATAGCAATCAGCCCCAGCATTTT.

The gene calls are TRBV2 and TRBJ1-1, with 8 bases that match TRBD1. The V and J ends lost 8 bases and 3 bases, in that order; junction bases with no gene match: 5. This CDR3 is 13 amino acids long. From germline, CDR1 is SNHLY and CDR2 FYNNEI. The CDR3 DNA is TGTGCCAGCGCCGGGACAGGAGACACTGAAGCTTTCTTT. This codes for CASAGTGDTEAFF. Full variable domain (remainder filled in from reference TRBV2 and TRBJ1-1): EPEVTQTPSHQVTQMGQEVILRCVPISNHLYFYWYRQILGQKVEFLVSFYNNEISEKSEIFDDQFSVERPDGSNFTLKIRSTKLEDSAMYFCASAGTGDTEAFFGQGTRLTVV.

The chain couples TRBV18 to TRBJ1-6, with 7 bases matching TRBD1. From germline, CDR1 is KGHSH and CDR2 LQKENI. This CDR3 is 14 amino acids long. The trim removed 6 bases at V and 9 bases at J, leaving 8 bases unmatched. The CDR3 coding sequence is TGTGCCAGCTCCCCCGGACAGGAGAGTTCACCCCTCCACTTT. Translation: CASSPGQESSPLHF.

This chain joins TRBV15 and TRBJ2-7; D possibly corresponds to TRBD2 (5 bases). The CDR3 has 13 residues. Per germline, CDR1 LNHNV and CDR2 YYDKDF (reference sequence). The V end was cut by 1 base, the J end by 1 base, with 5 bases between. CDR3 residues: CATSRGGSYEQYF. In nucleotides, the CDR3 is TGTGCCACCAGCAGAGGAGGGTCCTACGAGCAGTACTTC.

This chain uses TRBV6-6 with TRBJ1-5; the D is unclear. Trimming removed 3 bases from V and 5 bases from J, with 11 bases in between. There are 14 residues in the CDR3. Germline lookup yields CDR1 MNHNY and CDR2 SVGAGI (reference sequence). The CDR3 DNA is TGTGCCAGCAGTTATGGGCAGACCGATCAGCCCCAGCATTTT. It yields the protein CASSYGQTDQPQHF.

The chain employs TRBV9 and TRBJ1-4; tentative D call: TRBD1 (5 bases). The CDR3 is 15 residues long. Germline V gene sequence: CDR1 SGDLS, CDR2 YYNGEE. The ends were cut back, 5 bases at V and 7 bases at J, with 18 bases in the middle. For the CDR3, the DNA is TGTGCCAGCAGTCCCCGGGACGCTATTAGTGAAAAACTGTTTTTT. It is translated as CASSPRDAISEKLFF.

The chain joins TRBV30 to TRBJ2-7; no clear D gene. The length of the CDR3 is 14 residues. The germline V gene has CDR1 GTSNPN and CDR2 SVGIG (reference sequence). V was shortened by 3 bases and J by 2 bases, with 14 bases between the two germline ends. Here the CDR3 reads CAWRTQVNTYEQYF. The CDR3 DNA is TGTGCCTGGAGGACTCAGGTGAATACCTACGAGCAGTACTTC.

The chain links TRBV5-1 to TRBJ1-4; D possibly corresponds to TRBD1 (5 bases). CDR1 SGHRS and CDR2 YFSETQ come from the germline V gene. Trimming stripped 5 bases from V and 5 bases from J, with 22 bases between. This CDR3 contains 17 residues. CDR3 bases: TGCGCCAGCAGTGGTGCCCCATACCAGGGAATAAATGAAAAACTGTTTTTT. Encoded protein: CASSGAPYQGINEKLFF.

This sequence joins TRBV7-2 and TRBJ2-7; TRBD1 might be the D (6 bases). Per the germline V gene, CDR1 is SGHTA and CDR2 is FQGNSA. This CDR3 has 14 residues. Trimming cost V 5 bases and J 5 bases, with 16 bases left between them. In nucleotides, the CDR3 is TGTGCCAGCAGCCTCGGGACACCGCCCCACGAGCAGTACTTC. Amino acid sequence: CASSLGTPPHEQYF.

The V call is TRBV18, the J call TRBJ2-3; no definite D call. Deletions cut 2 bases from V and 4 bases from J, with 10 bases between. This CDR3 has 14 amino acids. Germline CDR1 and CDR2: KGHSH and LQKENI. The CDR3 nucleotides are TGTGCCAGCTCACCAACAATGACCCCAGATACGCAGTATTTT. Translated: CASSPTMTPDTQYF.

The CDR3 region is CASSPAIAAYQETQYF. The DNA of the CDR3 is TGTGCCAGCAGCCCTGCAATAGCGGCGTACCAAGAGACCCAGTACTTC. The chain links TRBV9 to TRBJ2-5; a possible D gene is TRBD2 (6 bases). Per the germline V gene, CDR1 is SGDLS and CDR2 is YYNGEE. Trimming removed 4 bases from V and 0 bases from J, with 16 bases in between. CDR3 size: 16 residues.

V gene TRBV5-4 combines with J gene TRBJ2-2; D remains ambiguous. The CDR3 has 14 amino acids. Germline lookup yields CDR1 SGHNT and CDR2 YYREEE (reference sequence). Trimming took off 4 bases at V and 10 bases at J, with 17 bases between the two ends. The DNA of the CDR3 is TGTGCCAGCAGCCCCGACGGACCCCTAAAGGAGCTGTTTTTT. Encoded protein: CASSPDGPLKELFF.

This clone was recorded only once. The junction does not match germline at one end; this may be a read error. CDR3 DNA sequence: TGTGCCAGCAGCTTAGCCTCGACAGGGTTAAGAGAGACCCTGTACTTC. Translating it yields CASSLASTGLRETLYF. V usage is TRBV7-2 and J usage is TRBJ2-5, with TRBD1 matching over 7 bases. The germline V gene encodes CDR1 SGHTA and CDR2 FQGNSA. The CDR3 covers 16 residues.

In this sample, this clone turned up once. The chain combines TRBV2 with TRBJ2-7, with D possibly matching TRBD1 (5 bases). Germline V gene data show CDR1 as SNHLY and CDR2 as FYNNEI. The CDR3 is 12 amino acids. V shed 8 bases and J shed 2 bases, with 10 bases lying between them. CDR3 amino acids: CASGATPYEQYF. CDR3 bases: TGTGCCAGCGGGGCCACGCCCTACGAGCAGTACTTC.

This clone was detected only once. V and J are TRBV19 and TRBJ2-3; 8 bases are shared with TRBD2. Germline assignment: CDR1 LNHDA and CDR2 SQIVND (reference sequence). Trimming at V came to 6 bases and at J to 2 bases, leaving 10 bases not matched to a gene. CDR3 length equals 16 residues. In DNA form, the CDR3 reads TGTGCCAGTAGGGTCAATAGCGGGACCGCCACAGATACGCAGTATTTT. Amino acids: CASRVNSGTATDTQYF.

The chain is built from TRBV5-1 and TRBJ2-3; TRBD2 matches 7 bases. CDR3 length equals 16 residues. V shed 1 base, J shed 1 base, and the junction held 6 bases outside the gene matches. Germline CDR1 SGHRS, CDR2 YFSETQ. The CDR3 nucleotides read TGCGCCAGCAGCTTGAAGGCGGGAGCGGGCACAGATACGCAGTATTTT. This gives the protein CASSLKAGAGTDTQYF. Combining the CDR3 with reference TRBV5-1 and TRBJ2-3 gives the whole variable domain KAGVTQTPRYLIKTRGQQVTLSCSPISGHRSVSWYQQTPGQGLQFLFEYFSETQRNKGNFPGRFSGRQFSNSRSEMNVSTLELGDSALYLCASSLKAGAGTDTQYFGPGTRLTVL.

The chain recombines TRBV7-2 with TRBJ1-5; no clear D. CDR1 SGHTA and CDR2 FQGNSA come from the germline V gene. The CDR3 has 12 amino acids. The V gene lost 5 bases and the J gene lost 9 bases, with 11 bases spanning the gap. This chain's CDR3 is CASSPRLGPQHF. CDR3 nucleotides: TGTGCCAGCAGCCCAAGACTGGGGCCCCAGCATTTT.

As regards this clone: Other DNA sequences within the sample encode an identical CDR3. The gene calls are TRBV7-3 and TRBJ2-3, with D perhaps matching TRBD1 (7 bases). The length of the CDR3 is 13 residues. Trimming took off 2 bases at V and 5 bases at J, with 8 bases between the two ends. CDR1 SGHTA and CDR2 FQGTGA come from the germline V gene. The CDR3 here is CASSLQGGDTQYF. The CDR3 DNA reads as TGTGCCAGCAGCTTACAGGGGGGAGATACGCAGTATTTT.

The J gene is TRBJ2-7, the V gene TRBV7-9; D not resolved. Trimming cost V 4 bases and J 2 bases, with 6 bases left between them. This CDR3 is built from 12 residues. Germline CDR1 is SEHNR and CDR2 is FQNEAQ (reference sequence). CDR3 DNA sequence: TGTGCCAGCAGCTCGCCGACCTACGAGCAGTACTTC. The encoded protein is CASSSPTYEQYF.